A single sample is the source of the 4 T cell receptor beta chains below, sequenced in a study of Ad26.COV2.S vaccination and SARS-CoV-2 variants. The sample's treatment: around 19 received Ad26.COV2.S at low or high dose, single or two shots; about 5 received placebo; per-sample allocation not given. The study sampled participants on day 63 after the first vaccine or placebo injection. The data were produced by immunoSEQ multiplex PCR, yet TCRdb's version contains in-frame clones alone and is incomplete. This table has about 410,000 clones, around 91% appearing once. The sample here was peripheral blood, taken in a trial of Ad26.COV2.S vaccine versus placebo. Receptors originate from a person aged 18 to 59 who received the Ad26.COV2.S COVID-19 vaccine or a placebo.

The CDR3 sequence is CASSRAGTYNEQFF. The DNA for the CDR3 is TGTGCCAGCAGCCGAGCGGGAACTTACAATGAGCAGTTCTTC. This sequence joins TRBV3-1 (or the pseudogene TRBV3-2) and TRBJ2-1; 7 bases line up with TRBD2. This CDR3 comprises 14 residues. V gave up 4 bases and J gave up 4 bases; unmatched junction bases: 4. Germline CDR1 reads LGHDT; CDR2 reads YNNKEL (reference sequence).

The chain is built from TRBV5-1 and TRBJ2-5; 9 nucleotides align to TRBD2. Germline trimming cut 0 bases from V and 2 bases from J; bases unmatched to any gene: 2. The CDR3 consists of 15 residues. Germline V CDR1 and CDR2: SGHRS, YFSETQ. CDR3 sequence reads: CASSLVAGVQETQYF. In DNA, the CDR3 is TGCGCCAGCAGCTTGGTAGCGGGAGTTCAAGAGACCCAGTACTTC.

The chain couples TRBV5-6 to TRBJ1-1, with 7 bases aligning to TRBD1. V shed 4 bases and J 1 base; nucleotides not matched to a gene: 4. This CDR3 is built from 14 residues. Germline V gives CDR1 SGHDT, CDR2 YYEEEE. The CDR3: CASSPSGGNTEAFF. The CDR3 nucleotides read TGTGCCAGCAGCCCTTCAGGGGGGAACACTGAAGCTTTCTTT.

This sequence joins TRBV9 and TRBJ2-7; 8 bases align to TRBD2. J lost 1 base, V lost 2 bases, and 8 bases had no gene match. Germline CDR1 and CDR2: SGDLS and YYNGEE. The CDR3 length is 16 residues. Here the CDR3 DNA reads TGTGCCAGCAGCGTTCAGCCCTTAGCGGGATCCTACGAGCAGTACTTC. It is translated as CASSVQPLAGSYEQYF.